The source of this T cell receptor beta chain is a study of CD8 T cells in Susac syndrome. RNA amounts of about 0.5 to 1 ug underwent reverse transcription with random hexamers. Via MiXCR, TCRdb re-called the immunoSEQ multiplex PCR reads, giving one row per CDR3 protein. The sample yields 160,000 or so distinct CDR3 sequences, about 90% seen once. V gave up 5 bases and J gave up 2 bases, with 10 bases separating them. Germline-derived CDR1 and CDR2 are DFQATT and SNEGSKA (reference sequence). CDR3 length equals 13 residues. The source is a human donor in good health. Material for sequencing was CD4+ T cells from PBMCs. The chain joins TRBV20-1 to TRBJ1-5; no clear D gene. CDR3 nucleotide sequence: TGCAGTGCTGTGGGCGATCGCAATCAGCCCCAGCATTTT. Its protein is CSAVGDRNQPQHF.